Listed below are T cell receptor beta chains from one sample, sequenced in a study of early T cells in non-severe SARS-CoV-2 infection. TCRdb redid the calling of the 5' RACE reads with MiXCR, one entry per CDR3 protein. The table includes roughly 48,000 distinct CDR3 sequences, around 7.5% detected once. Source material: whole blood. These receptors were taken from an adult who was a healthcare worker with PCR-confirmed SARS-CoV-2 infection or an uninfected control (not recorded which). Both conserved end residues are part of each CDR3. The D gene is left open where the match is weak. Size is omitted from some rows. Given values are once, few, many or a class for expanded clones.

v_gene	d_gene	abundance	j_gene	CDR3nt	CDR3aa
TRBV29-1	TRBD1	few	TRBJ2-3	TGCAGCGTTGAGCAGGGGGCTGGAGATACGCAGTATTTT	CSVEQGAGDTQYF
TRBV6-2/TRBV6-3	-	few	TRBJ2-7	TGTGCCAGCAGTTTCGACCAGTGGGCTACGGGGCAGTACTTC	CASSFDQWATGQYF
TRBV6-1	TRBD1	many	TRBJ2-1	TGTGCCAGCAGTGACGCAACCGGGACAGGGGGTAACAATGAGCAGTTCTTC	CASSDATGTGGNNEQFF
TRBV12-3/TRBV12-4	-	many	TRBJ1-1	TGTGCCAGCACCCTACCGCGGAACACTGAAGCTTTCTTT	CASTLPRNTEAFF
TRBV6-1	-	-	TRBJ2-3	TGTGCCAGCAGTGAAGCGGGAGTTAGCGCAGATACGCAGTATTTT	CASSEAGVSADTQYF
TRBV19	-	many	TRBJ1-4	TGTGCCAGTAGCAAGGACAGCTCTAATGAAAAACTGTTTTTT	CASSKDSSNEKLFF
TRBV7-2	TRBD1	-	TRBJ1-1	TGTGCCAGCAGCTTAGATCGGACAGGGGTCACTGAAGCTTTCTTT	CASSLDRTGVTEAFF
TRBV2	-	few	TRBJ1-4	TGTGCCAGCAGATCCGACAGGACTAATGAAAAACTGTTTTTT	CASRSDRTNEKLFF
TRBV7-2	-	many	TRBJ2-1	TGTGCCAGCAACCTTATTCTCAATGAGCAGTTCTTC	CASNLILNEQFF
TRBV5-1	-	many	TRBJ2-2	TGCGCCAGCAGCCAGTCAGGGGGGATACTCACCGGGGAGCTGTTTTTT	CASSQSGGILTGELFF
TRBV5-5	-	-	TRBJ2-5	TGTGCCAGCAGCTTTGGGGCTTTTGGGTCAGAGACCCAGTACTTC	CASSFGAFGSETQYF
TRBV3-1	-	few	TRBJ1-1	TGTGCCAGCAGCCGAACGCAGACAGACACTGAAGCTTTCTTT	CASSRTQTDTEAFF
TRBV5-6	-	-	TRBJ2-3	TGTGCCAGCAGCTTGGTTCCCTCCCCCACAGATACGCAGTATTTT	CASSLVPSPTDTQYF
TRBV7-4	TRBD1	few	TRBJ2-7	TGTGCCAGCAGCCCCCGGACAGGGTACTACGAGCAGTACTTC	CASSPRTGYYEQYF
TRBV12-3/TRBV12-4	-	-	TRBJ2-5	TGTGCCAGCAGTTTAGAGGGCAGGGGAGTGGAGACCCAGTACTTC	CASSLEGRGVETQYF
TRBV10-2	-	few	TRBJ1-1	TGCGCCAGCTGTGTAAAGGGAAACACTGAAGCTTTCTTT	CASCVKGNTEAFF
TRBV7-2	TRBD2	many	TRBJ2-7	TGTGCCAGCAGCCCCACTAGCGGGTCTTCCTACGAGCAGTACTTC	CASSPTSGSSYEQYF
TRBV9	TRBD1	few	TRBJ2-5	TGTGCCAGCAGCACCAACGGGACAGCCCAAGAGACCCAGTACTTC	CASSTNGTAQETQYF
TRBV4-3	-	few	TRBJ2-3	TGCGCCAGCAGCCAAGCCTCTGGAGGCGCAGATACGCAGTATTTT	CASSQASGGADTQYF
TRBV9	-	many	TRBJ1-1	TGTGCCAGCAGCGTAGAGTGGGCGAACACTGAAGCTTTCTTT	CASSVEWANTEAFF
TRBV27	-	many	TRBJ2-7	TGTGCCAGCAGTCCGCCCTCCTACGAGCAGTACTTC	CASSPPSYEQYF
TRBV28	-	many	TRBJ1-6	TGTGCCAGCAGTTTATTGGATTCACCCCTCCACTTT	CASSLLDSPLHF
TRBV10-3	TRBD2	many	TRBJ2-7	TGTGCCACCTCAGCGGGAGAAACCGAAGAGCAGTACTTC	CATSAGETEEQYF
TRBV14	-	many	TRBJ2-1	TGTGCCAGCAGCCCCCAGACTAGTACCGGTGAGCAGTTCTTC	CASSPQTSTGEQFF
TRBV7-6	-	many	TRBJ2-1	TGTGCCAGCAGCTTAGGGACTGGCCCGCGCAATGAGCAGTTCTTC	CASSLGTGPRNEQFF
TRBV5-1	-	-	TRBJ2-7	TGCGCCAGCAGCTCTACAGGGCCCCACTACGAGCAGTACTTC	CASSSTGPHYEQYF
TRBV2	-	many	TRBJ2-4	TGTGCCAGCAAGATAGCCAAAAACATTCAGTACTTC	CASKIAKNIQYF
TRBV4-2	TRBD2	many	TRBJ2-3	TGTGCCAGCACCCGACTAGCGGGGCAATCAGATACGCAGTATTTT	CASTRLAGQSDTQYF
TRBV12-3/TRBV12-4	-	many	TRBJ1-3	TGTGCCAGCAGTGCTAAGGTCCACACCATATATTTT	CASSAKVHTIYF
TRBV27	-	many	TRBJ1-4	TGTGCCAGCAGATCGGGGGGCTGGGAAAAACTGTTTTTT	CASRSGGWEKLFF
TRBV27	TRBD2	many	TRBJ2-3	TGTGCCAGCAGTTTTAGCGGGACTGAGTATTTT	CASSFSGTEYF
TRBV6-1	-	few	TRBJ2-5	TGTGCCAGCAGTGAATTCCAAGAGACCCAGTACTTC	CASSEFQETQYF
TRBV11-2	-	few	TRBJ2-3	TGTGCCAGCAGCTTAGGACTCATCAGTGGACTCGATACGCAGTATTTT	CASSLGLISGLDTQYF
TRBV28	TRBD1	few	TRBJ1-1	TGTGCCAGCAGTTCCCCGGGACAGGGGAACACTGAAGCTTTCTTT	CASSSPGQGNTEAFF
TRBV7-9	-	-	TRBJ2-3	TGTGCCAGCAGCTTAAGTGCCCGAGATACGCAGTATTTT	CASSLSARDTQYF
TRBV7-9	TRBD1	many	TRBJ1-1	TGTGCCAGCAGCTTGGCAGGGGGCTACACTGAAGCTTTCTTT	CASSLAGGYTEAFF
TRBV29-1	TRBD1	many	TRBJ1-2	TGCAGCGCAAGGACAGGGGGCAGCTATGGCTACACCTTC	CSARTGGSYGYTF
TRBV7-9	TRBD1	-	TRBJ1-4	TGTGCCAGCAGCTTACCTACCGGACAGGGAAAACTGTTTTTT	CASSLPTGQGKLFF
TRBV21-1	-	few	TRBJ1-6	TGTGCCAGCAGCAAAGAAAGGACAGGGGCCCTCTATAATTCACCCCTCCACTTT	CASSKERTGALYNSPLHF
TRBV24-1	-	-	TRBJ1-5	TGTGCCACCAGTGATCCCAATCAGCCCCAGCATTTT	CATSDPNQPQHF
TRBV14	-	many	TRBJ2-7	TGTGCCAGCAGCCAATATAGGCTTCACGAGCAGTACTTC	CASSQYRLHEQYF
TRBV18	-	few	TRBJ2-1	TGTGCCAGCTCACCATCAGGATTCTACAATGAGCAGTTCTTC	CASSPSGFYNEQFF
TRBV12-5	-	few	TRBJ2-2	TGTGCTAGTGAGTCCGATACGAACACCGGGGAGCTGTTTTTT	CASESDTNTGELFF
TRBV19	TRBD1	many	TRBJ1-6	TGTGCCAGTAGCCTGGGGGACAGTAATTCACCCCTCCACTTT	CASSLGDSNSPLHF
TRBV7-2	TRBD1	many	TRBJ2-3	TGTGCCAGCAGGATCGGGACAGGCACAGATACGCAGTATTTT	CASRIGTGTDTQYF
TRBV11-2	-	-	TRBJ1-4	TGTGCCAGCAGTCGGGGTGTTAATGAAAAACTGTTTTTT	CASSRGVNEKLFF
TRBV21-1	-	few	TRBJ2-3	TGTGCCAGCAGCAAACCGAGGCTGACTAGCACAGATACGCAGTATTTT	CASSKPRLTSTDTQYF
TRBV5-1	-	few	TRBJ2-5	TGCGCCAGCAGCTTAGGAGGGCTCGGGCAGGGTGAGACCCAGTACTTC	CASSLGGLGQGETQYF